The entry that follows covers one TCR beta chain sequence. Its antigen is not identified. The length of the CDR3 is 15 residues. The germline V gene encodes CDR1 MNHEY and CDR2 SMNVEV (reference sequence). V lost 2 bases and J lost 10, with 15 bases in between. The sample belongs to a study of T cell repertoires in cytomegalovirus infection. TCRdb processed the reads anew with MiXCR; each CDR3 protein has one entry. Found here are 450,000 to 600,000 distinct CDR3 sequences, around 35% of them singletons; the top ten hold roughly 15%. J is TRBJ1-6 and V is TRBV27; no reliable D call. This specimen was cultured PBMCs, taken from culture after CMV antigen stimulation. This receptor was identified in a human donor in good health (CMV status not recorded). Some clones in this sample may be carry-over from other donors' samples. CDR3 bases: TGTGCCAGCAGTTTAACCCGGCGGGTTTCCTCACCCCTCCACTTT. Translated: CASSLTRRVSSPLHF.